This T cell receptor (beta chain) was observed in a study of cytomegalovirus exposure and HLA in healthy donors. Broader study findings: Reportedly, a later analysis found an Asian-associated ancestry cluster had fewer N-insertions than the approximately 670-donor mean. Reports credit the classifier with highly specific, highly sensitive diagnosis of cytomegalovirus status.

This PCR relied on a set of 60 Vbeta primers and 13 Jbeta primers. Original processing notes: A follow-up analysis tallied 65 million to 80 million unique TCR beta chains, about 10 million shared. TCRdb's copy holds only in-frame clones and misses some; the assay was immunoSEQ multiplex PCR. V, J and clone size are taken as reported in that table, and D and trimming were inferred from the DNA itself. The sample carries around 100,000 clones, roughly 78% recorded once. This clone was found once. Its antigen remains unidentified. Trimming took off 1 base at V and 7 bases at J, with 16 bases between the two ends. The CDR3 totals 15 residues. CDR1 is SGHTA and CDR2 is FQGNSA in the germline V gene.

The V and J genes are TRBV7-2 and TRBJ2-5; a possible D gene is TRBD1 (5 bases). This clonotype was sampled from a woman aged 40 to 50 in good health and CMV-seropositive. The sample comprised PBMCs. The CDR3 DNA is TGTGCCAGCAGCTTAGATCAGGGCGGTATGGGGACCCAGTACTTC. Amino acid sequence: CASSLDQGGMGTQYF.